These T cell receptor beta chains were read from a single sample in a study of identical twins. TCRdb re-called the 5' RACE reads with MiXCR, one entry per CDR3 protein. The sample lists fewer than 900,000 distinct CDR3 sequences; approximately 22% were seen once. The same data also went into a second study, on T cells expressing NK-cell markers.

Sequencing was carried out using PBMCs. These receptors originate from a woman aged 18 to 35 in good health. Both conserved end residues are part of each CDR3. The order of the fields is V gene, clone size, D gene, J gene, CDR3 DNA, CDR3 protein. A D gene is named only where the DNA matches it firmly. The size of a clone is reported for some rows only, either as once, few or many, or as a class for expanded clones.

v_gene: TRBV7-9; abundance: .; d_gene: TRBD2; j_gene: TRBJ2-1; CDR3nt: TGTGCCAGCAGCTTAGTCATCAGCGGGAGGGGCGATGAGCAGTTCTTC; CDR3aa: CASSLVISGRGDEQFF
v_gene: TRBV9; abundance: .; d_gene: .; j_gene: TRBJ2-1; CDR3nt: TGTGCCAGCAGCGGCCGGGACTCCAATGAGCAGTTCTTC; CDR3aa: CASSGRDSNEQFF
v_gene: TRBV27; abundance: .; d_gene: .; j_gene: TRBJ1-2; CDR3nt: TGTGCCAGCAGTTTTGGGACAAGTTATGGCTACACCTTC; CDR3aa: CASSFGTSYGYTF
v_gene: TRBV12-3/TRBV12-4; abundance: .; d_gene: .; j_gene: TRBJ2-1; CDR3nt: TGTGCCAGCAGTTTCCCTCCCTCCGTTACCCATTACAATGAGCAGTTCTTC; CDR3aa: CASSFPPSVTHYNEQFF
v_gene: TRBV20-1; abundance: few; d_gene: .; j_gene: TRBJ1-1; CDR3nt: TGCAGTGCTACCGAGGGGGACACTGAAGCTTTCTTT; CDR3aa: CSATEGDTEAFF
v_gene: TRBV6-1; abundance: .; d_gene: TRBD1; j_gene: TRBJ2-7; CDR3nt: TGTGCCAGCAGTGAATATAGGACAGGGGGCTACGAGCAGTACTTC; CDR3aa: CASSEYRTGGYEQYF
v_gene: TRBV20-1; abundance: .; d_gene: TRBD1; j_gene: TRBJ1-1; CDR3nt: TGCAGTGCCTCGACAGGGCGTAGGAACACTGAAGCTTTCTTT; CDR3aa: CSASTGRRNTEAFF
v_gene: TRBV7-8; abundance: few; d_gene: .; j_gene: TRBJ2-3; CDR3nt: TGTGCCAGCAGCGTACTGGGGGTCACAGATACGCAGTATTTT; CDR3aa: CASSVLGVTDTQYF
v_gene: TRBV2; abundance: many; d_gene: TRBD1; j_gene: TRBJ2-3; CDR3nt: TGTGCCAGCAGTGTGGACAGGGGGTTCGATACGCAGTATTTT; CDR3aa: CASSVDRGFDTQYF
v_gene: TRBV12-3/TRBV12-4; abundance: .; d_gene: .; j_gene: TRBJ1-2; CDR3nt: TGTGCCAGCAGTTCGACTCGGGGAGGCTACACCTTC; CDR3aa: CASSSTRGGYTF
v_gene: TRBV20-1; abundance: few; d_gene: .; j_gene: TRBJ1-2; CDR3nt: TGCAGTGCTAGAGATCCGCGGACCTATGGCTACACCTTC; CDR3aa: CSARDPRTYGYTF
v_gene: TRBV20-1; abundance: few; d_gene: .; j_gene: TRBJ2-3; CDR3nt: TGCAGTGCTACCGGGACTAGCACAGATACGCAGTATTTT; CDR3aa: CSATGTSTDTQYF
v_gene: TRBV6-5; abundance: .; d_gene: .; j_gene: TRBJ2-1; CDR3nt: TGTGCCAGCAGTTACTCGGGACTTCCCCCCCTCAATGAGCAGTTCTTC; CDR3aa: CASSYSGLPPLNEQFF
v_gene: TRBV12-3/TRBV12-4; abundance: .; d_gene: TRBD2; j_gene: TRBJ2-1; CDR3nt: TGTGCCAGCACCTTCGGGGGGTCCTACAATGAGCAGTTCTTC; CDR3aa: CASTFGGSYNEQFF
v_gene: TRBV7-9; abundance: .; d_gene: TRBD1; j_gene: TRBJ1-2; CDR3nt: TGTGCCAGCAGCTTCATAACCGGGACAGGGAGCGGTGGCTACACCTTC; CDR3aa: CASSFITGTGSGGYTF
v_gene: TRBV12-3/TRBV12-4; abundance: many; d_gene: .; j_gene: TRBJ2-7; CDR3nt: TGTGCCAGTTGTAGGGACTTGAGGGACGAGCAGTACTTC; CDR3aa: CASCRDLRDEQYF
v_gene: TRBV29-1; abundance: many; d_gene: TRBD1; j_gene: TRBJ2-7; CDR3nt: TGCAGCGTTCAACCGGGACAGTCCTACGAGCAGTACTTC; CDR3aa: CSVQPGQSYEQYF
v_gene: TRBV7-2; abundance: few; d_gene: .; j_gene: TRBJ2-1; CDR3nt: TGTGCCAGCAGCGGCCGGGACACTAACAATGAGCAGTTCTTC; CDR3aa: CASSGRDTNNEQFF
v_gene: TRBV5-1; abundance: .; d_gene: .; j_gene: TRBJ1-1; CDR3nt: TGCGCCAGCAGCTTGATTTCAGGAGGGAACACTGAAGCTTTCTTT; CDR3aa: CASSLISGGNTEAFF
v_gene: TRBV11-2; abundance: .; d_gene: .; j_gene: TRBJ2-7; CDR3nt: TGTGCCAGCAGCCTCGTGACGGCTCCAAGGGGGCAGTACTTC; CDR3aa: CASSLVTAPRGQYF
v_gene: TRBV6-1; abundance: .; d_gene: .; j_gene: TRBJ2-3; CDR3nt: TGTGCCACCCGCCCGGGCCCCTTCGATACGCAGTATTTT; CDR3aa: CATRPGPFDTQYF
v_gene: TRBV11-2; abundance: .; d_gene: .; j_gene: TRBJ2-2; CDR3nt: TGTGCCAGCAGCCCGGATGACGCAACTCCCGGGGAGCTGTTTTTT; CDR3aa: CASSPDDATPGELFF
v_gene: TRBV20-1; abundance: many; d_gene: .; j_gene: TRBJ1-1; CDR3nt: TGCAGTGCTAGAGAGGCCGGCGGGGACACTGAAGCTTTCTTT; CDR3aa: CSAREAGGDTEAFF
v_gene: TRBV2; abundance: .; d_gene: .; j_gene: TRBJ2-3; CDR3nt: TGTGCCAGCAGTCTTGCGGACTACGGCACAGATACGCAGTATTTT; CDR3aa: CASSLADYGTDTQYF
v_gene: TRBV5-1; abundance: many; d_gene: .; j_gene: TRBJ2-3; CDR3nt: TGCGCCAGCAGCAAGGAAGATACGCAGTATTTT; CDR3aa: CASSKEDTQYF
v_gene: TRBV4-2; abundance: few; d_gene: .; j_gene: TRBJ1-3; CDR3nt: TGTGCCAGCAGCCACCAGTTTATCACCCTCGACACCATATATTTT; CDR3aa: CASSHQFITLDTIYF
v_gene: TRBV2; abundance: .; d_gene: .; j_gene: TRBJ2-5; CDR3nt: TGTGCCAGCGCCTTAGAGCCCCAGTACTTC; CDR3aa: CASALEPQYF
v_gene: TRBV20-1; abundance: many; d_gene: TRBD2; j_gene: TRBJ2-3; CDR3nt: TGCAGTGCTCCCAGCGGGGGGATCAAAGATACGCAGTATTTT; CDR3aa: CSAPSGGIKDTQYF
v_gene: TRBV7-3; abundance: .; d_gene: .; j_gene: TRBJ2-3; CDR3nt: TGTGCCAGCAGCTTCACCTACACAGATACGCAGTATTTT; CDR3aa: CASSFTYTDTQYF
v_gene: TRBV29-1; abundance: few; d_gene: TRBD1; j_gene: TRBJ1-2; CDR3nt: TGCAGCGCGGGGAACCGGGACAGGAGCTATGGCTACACCTTC; CDR3aa: CSAGNRDRSYGYTF
v_gene: TRBV7-7; abundance: .; d_gene: .; j_gene: TRBJ2-3; CDR3nt: TGTGCCAGCAGCTCCGGAAAAACAGATACGCAGTATTTT; CDR3aa: CASSSGKTDTQYF
v_gene: TRBV13; abundance: few; d_gene: .; j_gene: TRBJ2-1; CDR3nt: TGTGCCAGCAGCTTAGTAGGCGGGACAGATGAGCAGTTCTTC; CDR3aa: CASSLVGGTDEQFF
v_gene: TRBV5-1; abundance: .; d_gene: .; j_gene: TRBJ2-3; CDR3nt: TGCGCCAGCAGCCCGAATGGACCAACCCCCGCAGATACGCAGTATTTT; CDR3aa: CASSPNGPTPADTQYF
v_gene: TRBV12-3/TRBV12-4; abundance: .; d_gene: TRBD1; j_gene: TRBJ1-2; CDR3nt: TGTGCCAGCAGTTTAGGCCGGGACAGGGTAGACTATGGCTACACCTTC; CDR3aa: CASSLGRDRVDYGYTF
v_gene: TRBV20-1; abundance: .; d_gene: .; j_gene: TRBJ2-6; CDR3nt: TGCAGTGCTAGTGAGTTGGGTAGCTCTGGGGCCAACGTCCTGACTTTC; CDR3aa: CSASELGSSGANVLTF
v_gene: TRBV20-1; abundance: few; d_gene: .; j_gene: TRBJ2-1; CDR3nt: TGCAGTGCTAGGAGGGGACCCTCCTACAATGAGCAGTTCTTC; CDR3aa: CSARRGPSYNEQFF
v_gene: TRBV20-1; abundance: .; d_gene: .; j_gene: TRBJ1-5; CDR3nt: TGCAGTGCCGAGGGTGGCAATCAGCCCCAGCATTTT; CDR3aa: CSAEGGNQPQHF
v_gene: TRBV29-1; abundance: few; d_gene: .; j_gene: TRBJ1-1; CDR3nt: TGCAGCGTTGAAGTGTCAAGGGATGGAGCTTTCTTT; CDR3aa: CSVEVSRDGAFF
v_gene: TRBV2; abundance: .; d_gene: TRBD1; j_gene: TRBJ2-1; CDR3nt: TGTGCCAGCAAAAAGGAACACCGGGACAGCTACAATGAGCAGTTCTTC; CDR3aa: CASKKEHRDSYNEQFF
v_gene: TRBV3-1; abundance: .; d_gene: TRBD1; j_gene: TRBJ2-2; CDR3nt: TGTGCCAGCAGCGAACAGGGGATCGGGGAGCTGTTTTTT; CDR3aa: CASSEQGIGELFF
v_gene: TRBV14; abundance: .; d_gene: TRBD1; j_gene: TRBJ2-7; CDR3nt: TGTGCCAGCAGCCCCAGGACAGGGGGCCGCGAGCAGTACTTC; CDR3aa: CASSPRTGGREQYF
v_gene: TRBV12-3/TRBV12-4; abundance: .; d_gene: TRBD1; j_gene: TRBJ2-3; CDR3nt: TGTGCCAGCAGATCACGCACAGGGGGCACAGATACGCAGTATTTT; CDR3aa: CASRSRTGGTDTQYF
v_gene: TRBV29-1; abundance: few; d_gene: .; j_gene: TRBJ2-7; CDR3nt: TGCAGCGCAACACAGGGTTCCTACGAGCAGTACTTC; CDR3aa: CSATQGSYEQYF
v_gene: TRBV20-1; abundance: .; d_gene: TRBD2; j_gene: TRBJ2-3; CDR3nt: TGCAGTGCTAGAGATCGGACACTAGCGGGGCGGGATACGCAGTATTTT; CDR3aa: CSARDRTLAGRDTQYF
v_gene: TRBV15; abundance: few; d_gene: .; j_gene: TRBJ2-3; CDR3nt: TGTGCCACCAGTTTCTGGCAGGGGGATACGCAGTATTTT; CDR3aa: CATSFWQGDTQYF
v_gene: TRBV27; abundance: few; d_gene: TRBD2; j_gene: TRBJ2-3; CDR3nt: TGTGCCAGCAGTTTAACAGCGGGGGCCGGCACAGATACGCAGTATTTT; CDR3aa: CASSLTAGAGTDTQYF
v_gene: TRBV5-1; abundance: few; d_gene: TRBD2; j_gene: TRBJ2-5; CDR3nt: TGCGCCAGCAGCTTGGCGGGGACTAGCGATGTGGAGACCCAGTACTTC; CDR3aa: CASSLAGTSDVETQYF
v_gene: TRBV7-2; abundance: few; d_gene: TRBD1; j_gene: TRBJ2-5; CDR3nt: TGTGCCAGCAGAGAGGGGACAGGCCAATTCAAGACCCAGTACTTC; CDR3aa: CASREGTGQFKTQYF
v_gene: TRBV9; abundance: .; d_gene: .; j_gene: TRBJ2-3; CDR3nt: TGTGCCAGCAGCCACCGATCGGGACTCAACACAGATACGCAGTATTTT; CDR3aa: CASSHRSGLNTDTQYF
v_gene: TRBV5-1; abundance: few; d_gene: TRBD2; j_gene: TRBJ2-1; CDR3nt: TGCGCCAGCAGTCGGGGGGTCCTAGCTTTCGGCCACAATGAGCAGTTCTTC; CDR3aa: CASSRGVLAFGHNEQFF
v_gene: TRBV5-5; abundance: .; d_gene: .; j_gene: TRBJ1-2; CDR3nt: TGTGCCAGCAGCCCATGGAACTCGGTGGTCAGTGAATATGGCTACACCTTC; CDR3aa: CASSPWNSVVSEYGYTF
v_gene: TRBV6-2/TRBV6-3; abundance: .; d_gene: .; j_gene: TRBJ1-5; CDR3nt: TGTGCCAGCAGATTTGGCAGCCTAGGGCAGCCCCAGCATTTT; CDR3aa: CASRFGSLGQPQHF
v_gene: TRBV2; abundance: once; d_gene: TRBD1; j_gene: TRBJ1-2; CDR3nt: TGTGCCAGCAGCTCCGGGACAGGGAGGAACTATGGCTACACCTTC; CDR3aa: CASSSGTGRNYGYTF
v_gene: TRBV6-1; abundance: few; d_gene: TRBD1; j_gene: TRBJ1-1; CDR3nt: TGTGCCAGCAGGGGACAGGGGGCTGGGAACACTGAAGCTTTCTTT; CDR3aa: CASRGQGAGNTEAFF
v_gene: TRBV6-5; abundance: .; d_gene: .; j_gene: TRBJ2-7; CDR3nt: TGTGCCAGCAGTTACTCGTTTCATAACACCTACGAGCAGTACTTC; CDR3aa: CASSYSFHNTYEQYF
v_gene: TRBV2; abundance: .; d_gene: TRBD2; j_gene: TRBJ2-1; CDR3nt: TGTGCCAGCAGTGAGGTGAATAGCGGGGGGGCTGAGCAGTTCTTC; CDR3aa: CASSEVNSGGAEQFF
v_gene: TRBV12-3/TRBV12-4; abundance: many; d_gene: TRBD2; j_gene: TRBJ2-1; CDR3nt: TGTGCCAGCAGTTTAGCGGGACTAGCTGCGAATGAGCAGTTCTTC; CDR3aa: CASSLAGLAANEQFF
v_gene: TRBV6-1; abundance: .; d_gene: .; j_gene: TRBJ2-3; CDR3nt: TGTGCCAGCAGTGACGCGCCTGGGAGATACACAGATACGCAGTATTTT; CDR3aa: CASSDAPGRYTDTQYF
v_gene: TRBV6-5; abundance: .; d_gene: TRBD2; j_gene: TRBJ2-2; CDR3nt: TGTGCCAGCAGTTACGCTAGCGGGGGGGCCGGCGCCGGGGAGCTGTTTTTT; CDR3aa: CASSYASGGAGAGELFF
v_gene: TRBV3-1; abundance: few; d_gene: .; j_gene: TRBJ2-7; CDR3nt: TGTGCCAGCAGCCAAGTTGAATTCGAGCAGTACTTC; CDR3aa: CASSQVEFEQYF